Following are 21 T cell receptor beta chains from one sample sequenced in a study of control samples from healthy donors and cancer patients. The table came from immunoSEQ multiplex PCR; TCRdb's copy has only in-frame clones and leaves some out. The table includes roughly 100,000 clones, under 95% detected once. Input material: blood. The origin of the receptors is a woman between 18 and 29 years old in good health.

The rearrangement links TRBV18 to TRBJ2-3, with D perhaps matching TRBD2 (6 bases). Germline lookup yields CDR1 KGHSH and CDR2 LQKENI. V was shortened by 3 bases and J by 0 bases, with 13 bases between the two germline ends. The CDR3 extends over 16 amino acids. The DNA of the CDR3 is TGTGCCAGCTCACCCCGGGAGAGGTTTAGCACAGATACGCAGTATTTT. It is translated as CASSPRERFSTDTQYF.

The rearrangement uses TRBV27 and TRBJ2-1; possible D gene TRBD1, 5 bases. Trimming took off 0 bases at V and 9 bases at J, with 9 bases between the two ends. Germline V lookup: CDR1 MNHEY, CDR2 SMNVEV (reference sequence). CDR3 length equals 13 residues. CDR3 region: CASSLSTEVEQFF. CDR3 bases: TGTGCCAGCAGTTTATCGACAGAAGTTGAGCAGTTCTTC.

The chain employs TRBV19 and TRBJ1-2, with 9 nucleotides matching TRBD1. Germline V gene lookup returns CDR1 LNHDA and CDR2 SQIVND (reference sequence). The CDR3 runs to 15 residues. Trimming removed 5 bases from V and 3 bases from J; junction bases left unmatched: 7. DNA of the CDR3: TGTGCCAGTAGTTCTCGGACAGGGGCCTACTATGGCTACACCTTC. It specifies CASSSRTGAYYGYTF.

CDR3 coding DNA: TGTGCCACCAGTGAATCCCCCGACAGATCGAGTGCAACTAATGAAAAACTGTTTTTT. Its translation is CATSESPDRSSATNEKLFF. This rearrangement joins TRBV24-1 to TRBJ1-4, with D tentatively TRBD1 (5 bases). Germline V lookup: CDR1 KGHDR, CDR2 SFDVKD. The CDR3 has 19 residues. V lost 4 bases, J lost 0 bases, and 20 bases lay in between.

The J gene is TRBJ1-3, the V gene TRBV3-1 (or the pseudogene TRBV3-2); D not certain. The V gene's germline CDR1 is LGHDT and CDR2 YNNKEL (reference sequence). V shed 2 bases and J shed 5 bases, with 16 bases lying between them. CDR3 length: 16 amino acids. The CDR3 sequence is CASSQLPPRRRNTIYF. The CDR3 DNA follows: TGTGCCAGCAGCCAACTACCTCCGAGGAGGAGAAACACCATATATTTT.

The chain is built from TRBV11-3 and TRBJ1-2; D is unclear. The germline V gene has CDR1 SGHNT and CDR2 YENEEA. Trimming pared 1 base from V and 14 bases from J, leaving 11 bases between. The CDR3 has 11 residues. DNA for the CDR3: TGTGCCAGCAGCTTAGTCACCGACCTTACCTTC. Protein product: CASSLVTDLTF.

The V gene is TRBV3-1 (or the pseudogene TRBV3-2), the J gene TRBJ2-7; D might be TRBD1 (6 bases). V dropped 2 bases and J dropped 2 bases, with 13 bases sitting between them. Germline V gives CDR1 LGHDT, CDR2 YNNKEL (reference sequence). The CDR3 spans 15 residues. Here the CDR3 reads CASSQSGTPPYEQYF. The CDR3, as DNA: TGTGCCAGCAGCCAATCCGGGACACCTCCCTACGAGCAGTACTTC.

The rearrangement links TRBV2 to TRBJ1-1, with D maybe TRBD1 (6 bases). The CDR3 has 14 residues. The germline gives CDR1 SNHLY, CDR2 FYNNEI. V was trimmed by 7 bases and J by 1 base, leaving 13 bases between them. The CDR3 DNA is TGTGCCAGCAATCTACAGGGTTGGAACACTGAAGCTTTCTTT. This encodes CASNLQGWNTEAFF. The full variable domain, in which reference TRBV2 and TRBJ1-1 provide the parts outside the CDR3, is EPEVTQTPSHQVTQMGQEVILRCVPISNHLYFYWYRQILGQKVEFLVSFYNNEISEKSEIFDDQFSVERPDGSNFTLKIRSTKLEDSAMYFCASNLQGWNTEAFFGQGTRLTVV.

The V call is TRBV6-5, the J call TRBJ1-1; D ambiguous. This CDR3 is 13 amino acids long. The germline V gene has CDR1 MNHEY and CDR2 SVGAGI. Trimming cost V 7 bases and J 1 base, with 10 bases left between them. The CDR3 bases are TGTGCCAGCACCCACCACCAGAACACTGAAGCTTTCTTT. Translation: CASTHHQNTEAFF.

The chain links TRBV30 to TRBJ1-6; 7 bases map to TRBD1. The CDR3 extends over 14 amino acids. V shed 7 bases, J shed 3 bases, and the junction held 6 bases outside the gene matches. The germline V gene encodes CDR1 GTSNPN and CDR2 SVGIG (reference sequence). CDR3 residues: CALTRDSYNSPLHF. CDR3 coding DNA: TGTGCCTTAACTCGGGACAGCTATAATTCACCCCTCCACTTT.

This chain links TRBV19 with TRBJ1-1; D not certain. Germline V gene lookup returns CDR1 LNHDA and CDR2 SQIVND (reference sequence). V was cut by 5 bases and J by 1 base, with 14 bases left in between. This CDR3 region has 15 residues. The CDR3 bases are TGTGCCAGTAGTCCCCAATGGGAGACGAACACTGAAGCTTTCTTT. Its translation: CASSPQWETNTEAFF.

The CDR3 sequence: CASSCVASSNQPQHF. CDR3 nucleotide sequence: TGTGCCAGCAGTTGCGTTGCCAGTAGCAATCAGCCCCAGCATTTT. This chain joins TRBV28 and TRBJ1-5; unclear D gene. CDR1 is MDHEN and CDR2 is SYDVKM in the germline V gene. This CDR3 has 15 amino acids. Between the trimmed V and J ends, which lost 4 bases and 0 bases, there was a span of 10 bases.

This chain uses TRBV29-1 with TRBJ1-2, with D unresolved. Germline lookup yields CDR1 SQVTM and CDR2 ANQGSEA. Trimming took off 8 bases at V and 4 bases at J, with 17 bases between the two ends. CDR3 length equals 13 residues. The CDR3 nucleotides are TGCAGCATTCAAACGGAGGCCGGCTATGGCTACACCTTC. It is translated as CSIQTEAGYGYTF.

The chain recombines TRBV5-6 with TRBJ2-7; 9 bases match TRBD1. Germline V gene sequence: CDR1 SGHDT, CDR2 YYEEEE. The CDR3 spans 16 residues. V lost 5 bases, J lost 0 bases, and 9 bases stayed unmatched. The CDR3 DNA reads TGTGCCAGCAGTTCCACAGGGGGCAGAACCTCCTACGAGCAGTACTTC. This codes for CASSSTGGRTSYEQYF.

This clone occurred once. The genes are TRBV19 and TRBJ1-1; D is possibly TRBD1 (5 bases). Germline lookup yields CDR1 LNHDA and CDR2 SQIVND (reference sequence). This CDR3 has 14 residues. V was trimmed by 6 bases and J by 0 bases, leaving 11 bases between them. The CDR3 DNA reads as TGTGCCAGTAGACAGGCGAACATGAACACTGAAGCTTTCTTT. Translating gives CASRQANMNTEAFF.

CDR3 region: CASSFWIGPQHF. Written as DNA, the CDR3 is TGTGCCAGCAGCTTTTGGATCGGACCCCAGCATTTT. The V call is TRBV7-9, the J call TRBJ1-5; D gene ambiguous. Trimming took off 3 bases at V and 10 bases at J, with 10 bases between the two ends. The CDR3 is 12 amino acids. Germline V lookup: CDR1 SEHNR, CDR2 FQNEAQ (reference sequence).

The chain couples TRBV7-9 to TRBJ2-7; the D gene is possibly TRBD1 (6 bases). The germline CDR1 and CDR2 sequences are SEHNR and FQNEAQ (reference sequence). The CDR3 length is 13 residues. With 6 bases removed from V and 3 bases from J, the gap between germline ends came to 12 bases. Here the CDR3 reads CASRKQGGYEQYF. CDR3 nucleotides: TGTGCCAGCAGAAAACAGGGTGGCTACGAGCAGTACTTC. Full variable domain (remainder filled in from reference TRBV7-9 and TRBJ2-7): DTGVSQNPRHKITKRGQNVTFRCDPISEHNRLYWYRQTLGQGPEFLTYFQNEAQLEKSRLLSDRFSAERPKGSFSTLEIQRTEQGDSAMYLCASRKQGGYEQYFGPGTRLTVT.

This sequence joins TRBV7-9 and TRBJ1-1; no clear D. The CDR3 covers 13 residues. The germline gives CDR1 SEHNR, CDR2 FQNEAQ (reference sequence). V was pared by 3 bases and J by 4 bases, with 9 bases between. In nucleotides, the CDR3 is TGTGCCAGCAGCTTTGGTGGTACCACTGAAGCTTTCTTT. Translated, it gives CASSFGGTTEAFF.

This clone turned up a few times. V is TRBV6-5 and J is TRBJ1-1, with D maybe TRBD1 (5 bases). The CDR3 loop spans 13 amino acids. From germline, CDR1 is MNHEY and CDR2 SVGAGI. The V and J ends lost 5 bases and 4 bases respectively, with 11 bases between them. CDR3 residues: CASSQGRSTEAFF. CDR3 bases: TGTGCCAGCAGTCAGGGCCGTAGCACTGAAGCTTTCTTT.

This clone is a singleton in its sample. This chain links TRBV2 with TRBJ1-1; tentative D call: TRBD1 (5 bases). The CDR3 length is 14 residues. Between the trimmed V and J ends, which lost 0 bases and 10 bases, there was a span of 15 bases. The germline gives CDR1 SNHLY, CDR2 FYNNEI. The CDR3 protein is CASSEARGREGAFF. CDR3 bases: TGTGCCAGCAGTGAAGCCCGGGGCAGGGAGGGAGCTTTCTTT.

V and J are TRBV6-6 and TRBJ1-2, with D unclear. Germline values: CDR1 MNHNY, CDR2 SVGAGI (reference sequence). Trimming cost V 7 bases and J 1 base, with 7 bases left between them. CDR3 length: 12 residues. The CDR3 DNA follows: TGTGCCAGCAATAACCTTAACTATGGCTACACCTTC. Protein: CASNNLNYGYTF.